The subject of this entry is one T cell receptor beta chain. Its antigen is undetermined. The junction and the germline gene differ at one end; a read error may be behind it. Then a second PCR, running roughly 7 to 11 cycles, was carried out with a sample-barcoded 5' primer and a J-beta primer mix. Via MiXCR, TCRdb re-called the 5' RACE reads, giving one row per CDR3 protein. The sample holds 1.5 million or so distinct CDR3 sequences, approximately 43% seen once. The donors, all healthy, were Caucasians living in Russia, aged about 6 to 95. The data were taken from a study of blood T cells in healthy people across ages. This CDR3 comprises 16 residues. Germline V gives CDR1 SGHTA, CDR2 FQGNSA. Study-level results: One million T cells yielded diversity estimates that were considered underestimates.

The chain links TRBV7-2 to TRBJ2-3; D is possibly TRBD2 (6 bases). The receptor was derived from a woman aged 18 to 35 in good health. Sequencing was carried out using blood. CDR3 sequence: CASGLGPSADEDTQYF. The CDR3 DNA reads TGTGCCAGCGGCTTAGGCCCTAGCGCTGACGAAGATACGCAGTATTTT.